These T cell receptor beta chains were read from a single sample in a study of molecular identifiers for immune sequencing clone quantification. TCRdb ran MiXCR on the PCR reads and lists one entry per CDR3 protein. The sample includes 600,000 to 650,000 distinct CDR3 sequences, 15% to 20% of them seen just once. The sample was naive CD8+ T cells from blood, with Jurkat cell RNA spiked in. The receptors come from a human donor in good health. Some libraries in this study had Jurkat cell RNA spiked in. Both conserved end residues are trimmed from each CDR3. D genes are given only for firm matches.

V	J	length	D	CDR3
TRBV25-1	TRBJ2-3	15	TRBD2	ASSEYGTSGSTDTQY
TRBV4-3	TRBJ2-7	13	.	ASSPGEGSSYEQY
TRBV6-2/TRBV6-3	TRBJ1-1	13	.	ASSYSGRIGTEAF
TRBV2	TRBJ1-1	13	TRBD1	ASWGQGTMNTEAF
TRBV10-1	TRBJ2-1	12	.	ASSPYGSYNEQF
TRBV5-1	TRBJ2-7	13	.	ASSLKRDSPYEQY
TRBV10-3	TRBJ2-7	10	TRBD1	AISATGDEQY
TRBV12-3/TRBV12-4	TRBJ1-1	12	.	ASSLDFRGVEAF
TRBV5-6	TRBJ2-1	10	.	ASSYGTGKQF
TRBV13	TRBJ2-5	14	.	ASSLTPVREQETQY
TRBV19	TRBJ1-2	12	.	ASSAAPRNYGYT
TRBV5-1	TRBJ2-6	13	.	ASSPDFTGANVLT
TRBV30	TRBJ2-7	11	.	AWSVSLGYEQY
TRBV4-1	TRBJ1-6	11	.	ASSQQDNSPLH
TRBV6-5	TRBJ2-5	11	.	ASRQAYQETQY
TRBV24-1	TRBJ2-1	13	TRBD2	ATSTFEGGVDEQF
TRBV6-2/TRBV6-3	TRBJ2-1	13	TRBD1	ASSYSTGGLDEQF
TRBV6-4	TRBJ2-5	11	.	ASRAAPGPAQY
TRBV10-3	TRBJ1-2	11	.	AISETPGYGYT
TRBV3-1	TRBJ2-7	14	TRBD2	ASSQEASGHAYEQY
TRBV9	TRBJ2-5	10	.	ASSVGMETQY
TRBV10-3	TRBJ1-1	10	.	ATTQGSTEAF
TRBV27	TRBJ2-1	11	.	ASSLDSFNEQF
TRBV19	TRBJ2-6	13	.	ASSISYSGANVLT
TRBV28	TRBJ2-3	13	.	ASRRRDLQVDTQY
TRBV12-3/TRBV12-4	TRBJ1-5	12	TRBD1	ASTPGTGVQPQH
TRBV6-6	TRBJ2-7	11	.	ASSTEQGHEQY
TRBV6-2/TRBV6-3	TRBJ2-7	12	TRBD1	ASSYLDRAYEQY
TRBV28	TRBJ1-4	14	.	ASSPIGGLGVEKLF
TRBV28	TRBJ1-5	16	.	ASSLPLGRVGVNQPQH
TRBV7-2	TRBJ2-1	15	.	ASSLGVTALSYNEQF
TRBV19	TRBJ2-7	13	TRBD1	ASSGPGQGSYEQY
TRBV30	TRBJ2-5	9	.	AWSDTETQY
TRBV4-1	TRBJ1-1	12	TRBD1	ASSSLQGAREAF
TRBV7-9	TRBJ2-3	14	.	ASIPRGAGSTDTQY
TRBV2	TRBJ2-3	13	.	ATAGARGRTDTQY
TRBV7-9	TRBJ1-1	13	.	ASSLAMNWGTEAF
TRBV19	TRBJ1-1	12	.	ASSIQDTGTEAF
TRBV12-3/TRBV12-4	TRBJ2-7	9	TRBD1	ASRTGPEQY
TRBV27	TRBJ2-7	12	TRBD2	ASRFRGVIDEQY
TRBV12-3/TRBV12-4	TRBJ2-3	13	.	ASSWGLGGTDTQY
TRBV7-9	TRBJ2-3	14	.	ASSSNGGQSTDTQY
TRBV20-1	TRBJ1-2	10	.	SADVPNYGYT
TRBV27	TRBJ2-2	14	TRBD1	ASSQNRGKNTGELF
TRBV21-1	TRBJ2-1	17	.	ASSAYPKRGVSSYNEQF
TRBV2	TRBJ1-3	13	.	ASSMLGGSGNTIY
TRBV6-1	TRBJ1-5	12	.	TSSTLAGYQPQH
TRBV4-3	TRBJ2-3	9	.	ASSQENTQY
TRBV6-2/TRBV6-3	TRBJ1-2	11	.	ASTNWQVYGYT
TRBV6-2/TRBV6-3	TRBJ2-7	9	.	ASSYGLALY
TRBV4-3	TRBJ2-7	12	.	ASSPRTLHWEQY
TRBV19	TRBJ1-1	13	.	ASSYRVTWNTEAF
TRBV7-9	TRBJ2-7	13	TRBD1	VSSPPGQGAYEQY
TRBV7-9	TRBJ2-3	13	.	ASSFVTGITDTQY
TRBV30	TRBJ2-2	11	.	AWSAMGPGELF
TRBV7-9	TRBJ1-2	14	.	ASSPYHGGMDYGYT
TRBV20-1	TRBJ1-4	12	.	SARDVRGGEKLF